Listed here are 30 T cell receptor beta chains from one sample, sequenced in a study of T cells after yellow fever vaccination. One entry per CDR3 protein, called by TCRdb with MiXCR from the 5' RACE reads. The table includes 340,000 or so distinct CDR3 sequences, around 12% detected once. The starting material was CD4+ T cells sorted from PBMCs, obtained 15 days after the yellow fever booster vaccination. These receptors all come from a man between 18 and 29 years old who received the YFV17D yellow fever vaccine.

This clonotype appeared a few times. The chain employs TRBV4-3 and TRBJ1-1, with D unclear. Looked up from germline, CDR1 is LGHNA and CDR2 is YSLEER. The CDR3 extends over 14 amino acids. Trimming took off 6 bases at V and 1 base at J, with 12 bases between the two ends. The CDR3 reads CASSPIWENTEAFF. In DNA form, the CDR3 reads TGCGCCAGCAGTCCCATTTGGGAGAACACTGAAGCTTTCTTT.

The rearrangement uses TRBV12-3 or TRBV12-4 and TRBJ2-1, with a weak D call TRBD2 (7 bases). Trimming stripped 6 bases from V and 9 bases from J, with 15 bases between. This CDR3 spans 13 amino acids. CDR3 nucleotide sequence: TGTGCCAGCAGGGGGGGGGCCAGAGGTGAGCAGTTCTTC. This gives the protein CASRGGARGEQFF.

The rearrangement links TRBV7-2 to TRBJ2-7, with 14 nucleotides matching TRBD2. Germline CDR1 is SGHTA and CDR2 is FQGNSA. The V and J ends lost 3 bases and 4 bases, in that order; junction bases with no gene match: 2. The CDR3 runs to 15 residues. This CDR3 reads CASSLTSGGAYEQYV. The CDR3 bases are TGTGCCAGCAGCTTGACTAGCGGGGGGGCTTACGAGCAGTACGTC.

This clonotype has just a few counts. The DNA of the CDR3 is TGTGCCAGCAGGCCTCCACTAGCGGGGGGAAGCACAGATACGCAGTATTTT. Translating it yields CASRPPLAGGSTDTQYF. The chain uses TRBV28 and TRBJ2-3; 12 bases align to TRBD2. Germline values: CDR1 MDHEN, CDR2 SYDVKM. This CDR3 comprises 17 residues. Trimming removed 6 bases from V and 0 bases from J; junction bases left unmatched: 7.

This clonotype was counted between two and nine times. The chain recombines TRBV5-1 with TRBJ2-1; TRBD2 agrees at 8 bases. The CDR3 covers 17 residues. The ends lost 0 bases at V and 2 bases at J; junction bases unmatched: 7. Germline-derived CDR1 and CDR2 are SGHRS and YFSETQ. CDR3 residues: CASSLEAGVPAYNEQFF. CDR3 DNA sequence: TGCGCCAGCAGCTTGGAAGCGGGGGTGCCCGCCTACAATGAGCAGTTCTTC.

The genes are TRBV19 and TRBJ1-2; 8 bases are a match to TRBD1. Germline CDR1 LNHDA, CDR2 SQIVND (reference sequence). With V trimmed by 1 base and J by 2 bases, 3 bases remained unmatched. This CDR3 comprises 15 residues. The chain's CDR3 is CASSIAWTGNYGYTF. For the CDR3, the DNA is TGTGCCAGTAGTATAGCCTGGACAGGGAACTATGGCTACACCTTC.

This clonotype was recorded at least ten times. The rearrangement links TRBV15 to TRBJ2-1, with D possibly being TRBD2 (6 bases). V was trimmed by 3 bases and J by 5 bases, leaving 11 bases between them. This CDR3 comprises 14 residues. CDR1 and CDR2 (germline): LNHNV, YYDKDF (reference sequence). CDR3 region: CATSRTDYHNEQFF. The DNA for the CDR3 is TGTGCCACCAGCAGGACGGACTACCACAATGAGCAGTTCTTC.

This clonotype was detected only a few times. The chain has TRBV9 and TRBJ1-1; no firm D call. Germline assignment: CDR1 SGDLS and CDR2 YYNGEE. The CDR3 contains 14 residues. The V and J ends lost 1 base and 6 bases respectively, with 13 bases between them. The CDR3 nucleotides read TGTGCCAGCAGCGTAATAAGTAGGGCCCCTGAAGCTTTCTTT. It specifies CASSVISRAPEAFF.

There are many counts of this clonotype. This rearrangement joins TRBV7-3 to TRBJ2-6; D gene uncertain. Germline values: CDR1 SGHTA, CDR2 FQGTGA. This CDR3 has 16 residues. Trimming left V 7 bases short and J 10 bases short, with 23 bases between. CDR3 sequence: CASTTHWAARFNVLTF. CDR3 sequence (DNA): TGTGCCAGCACCACCCACTGGGCAGCGAGGTTTAACGTCCTGACTTTC.

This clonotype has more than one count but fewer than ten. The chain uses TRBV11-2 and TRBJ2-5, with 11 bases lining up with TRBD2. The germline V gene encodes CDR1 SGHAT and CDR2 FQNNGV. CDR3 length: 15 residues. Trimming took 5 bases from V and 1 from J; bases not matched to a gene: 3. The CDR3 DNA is TGTGCCAGCAGCGCGACTAGCGGGGTCCAAGAGACCCAGTACTTC. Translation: CASSATSGVQETQYF.

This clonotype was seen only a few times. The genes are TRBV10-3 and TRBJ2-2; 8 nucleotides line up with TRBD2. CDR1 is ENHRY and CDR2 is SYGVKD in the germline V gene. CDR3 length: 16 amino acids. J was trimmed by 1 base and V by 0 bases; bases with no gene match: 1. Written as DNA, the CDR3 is TGTGCCATCAGTGAGTCCCTAGCGGGGAACACCGGGGAGCTGTTTTTT. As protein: CAISESLAGNTGELFF.

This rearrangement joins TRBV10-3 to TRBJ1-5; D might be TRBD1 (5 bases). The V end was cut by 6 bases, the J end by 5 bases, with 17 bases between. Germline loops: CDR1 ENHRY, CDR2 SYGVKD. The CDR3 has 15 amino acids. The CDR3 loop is CAISPGLSPDQPQHF. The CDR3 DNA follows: TGTGCCATCAGCCCGGGACTCAGCCCGGATCAGCCCCAGCATTTT.

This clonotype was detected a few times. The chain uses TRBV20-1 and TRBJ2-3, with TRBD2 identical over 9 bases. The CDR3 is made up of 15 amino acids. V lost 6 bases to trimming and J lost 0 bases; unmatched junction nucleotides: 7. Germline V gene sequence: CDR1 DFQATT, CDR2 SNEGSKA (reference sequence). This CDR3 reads CSASGGPTSTDTQYF. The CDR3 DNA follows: TGCAGTGCGAGCGGGGGGCCGACTAGCACAGATACGCAGTATTTT.

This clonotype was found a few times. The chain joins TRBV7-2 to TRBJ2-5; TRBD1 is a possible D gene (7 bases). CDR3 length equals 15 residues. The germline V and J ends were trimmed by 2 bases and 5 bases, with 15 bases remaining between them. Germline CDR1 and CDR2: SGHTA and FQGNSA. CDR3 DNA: TGTGCCAGCAGCTTAAAATACCCAGGGGGGGAGACCCAGTACTTC. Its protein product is CASSLKYPGGETQYF.

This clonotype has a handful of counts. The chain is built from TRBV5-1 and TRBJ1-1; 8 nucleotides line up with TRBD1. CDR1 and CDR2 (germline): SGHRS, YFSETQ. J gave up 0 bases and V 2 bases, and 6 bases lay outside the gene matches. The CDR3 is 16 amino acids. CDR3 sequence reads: CASSFRAGGLNTEAFF. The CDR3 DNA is TGCGCCAGCAGCTTTCGGGCAGGGGGCTTGAACACTGAAGCTTTCTTT.

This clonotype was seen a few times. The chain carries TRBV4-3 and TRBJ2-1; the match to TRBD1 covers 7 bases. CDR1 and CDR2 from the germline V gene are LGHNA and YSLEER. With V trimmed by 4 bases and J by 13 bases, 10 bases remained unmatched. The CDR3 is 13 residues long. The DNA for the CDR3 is TGCGCCAGCAGCCGAGGTACAGGGGTAAGACAGTTCTTC. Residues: CASSRGTGVRQFF.

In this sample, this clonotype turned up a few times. The CDR3 spells CASSLARVRGADTQYF. CDR3 sequence (DNA): TGCGCCAGCAGCTTGGCGAGAGTCCGGGGCGCAGATACGCAGTATTTT. The rearrangement uses TRBV5-1 and TRBJ2-3; the D gene could be TRBD1 or TRBD2 (5 bases each). The CDR3 contains 16 residues. The germline gives CDR1 SGHRS, CDR2 YFSETQ. V lost 0 bases to trimming and J lost 4 bases, with 15 bases between them.

CDR3 sequence reads: CASRAGANVLTF. The CDR3 DNA is TGTGCCAGCAGGGCCGGGGCCAACGTCCTGACTTTC. This chain connects TRBV2 to TRBJ2-6; D call uncertain. V was cut by 6 bases and J by 4 bases, with 4 bases left in between. CDR3 length: 12 amino acids. Looked up from germline, CDR1 is SNHLY and CDR2 is FYNNEI.

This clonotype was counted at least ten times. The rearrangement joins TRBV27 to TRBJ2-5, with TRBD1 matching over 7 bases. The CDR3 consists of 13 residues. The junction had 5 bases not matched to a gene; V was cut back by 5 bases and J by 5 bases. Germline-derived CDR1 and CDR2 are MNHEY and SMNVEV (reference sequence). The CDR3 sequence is CASSLTGLETQYF. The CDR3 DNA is TGTGCCAGCAGTCTGACAGGGTTGGAGACCCAGTACTTC.

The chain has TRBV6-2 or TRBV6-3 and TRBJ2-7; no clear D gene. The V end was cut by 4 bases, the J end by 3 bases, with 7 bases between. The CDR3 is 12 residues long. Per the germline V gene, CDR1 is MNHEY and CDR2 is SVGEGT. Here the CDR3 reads CASSSVHYEQYF. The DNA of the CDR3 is TGTGCCAGCAGTTCGGTGCACTACGAGCAGTACTTC.

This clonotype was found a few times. The CDR3 loop reads CASSLSLLTEETQYF. The CDR3 DNA reads TGTGCCAGCAGCTTAAGTCTGCTAACAGAAGAGACCCAGTACTTC. This sequence joins TRBV7-9 and TRBJ2-5; D is unresolved. The germline V and J ends were trimmed by 2 bases and 3 bases, with 13 bases remaining between them. The CDR3 has 15 residues. Germline lookup yields CDR1 SEHNR and CDR2 FQNEAQ (reference sequence).

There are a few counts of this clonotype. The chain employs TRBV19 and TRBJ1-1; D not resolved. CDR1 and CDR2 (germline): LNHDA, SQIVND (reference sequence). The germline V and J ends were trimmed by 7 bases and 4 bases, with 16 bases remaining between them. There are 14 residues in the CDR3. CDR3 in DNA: TGTGCCAGTACCGTATCCCAGTTAGGCACTGAAGCTTTCTTT. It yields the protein CASTVSQLGTEAFF.

CDR3 DNA: TGTGCCAGCAGCTCCATGAGCGGGAATGAGCAGTTCTTC. Protein: CASSSMSGNEQFF. The rearrangement joins TRBV5-6 to TRBJ2-1; D is perhaps TRBD2 (6 bases). V was cut by 3 bases and J by 7 bases, with 11 bases left in between. The length of the CDR3 is 13 residues. CDR1 is SGHDT and CDR2 is YYEEEE in the germline V gene.

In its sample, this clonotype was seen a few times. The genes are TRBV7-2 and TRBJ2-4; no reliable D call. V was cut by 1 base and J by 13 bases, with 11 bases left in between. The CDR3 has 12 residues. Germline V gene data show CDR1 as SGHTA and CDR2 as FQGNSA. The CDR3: CASSLVARLQYF. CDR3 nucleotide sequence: TGTGCCAGCAGCTTAGTGGCCAGGTTACAGTACTTC.

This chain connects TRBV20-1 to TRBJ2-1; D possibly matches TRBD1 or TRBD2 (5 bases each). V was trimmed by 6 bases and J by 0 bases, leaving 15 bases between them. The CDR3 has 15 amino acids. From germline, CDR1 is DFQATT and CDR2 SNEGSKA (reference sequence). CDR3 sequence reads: CSAGARGSSYNEQFF. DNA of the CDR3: TGCAGTGCCGGGGCGAGGGGAAGCTCCTACAATGAGCAGTTCTTC.

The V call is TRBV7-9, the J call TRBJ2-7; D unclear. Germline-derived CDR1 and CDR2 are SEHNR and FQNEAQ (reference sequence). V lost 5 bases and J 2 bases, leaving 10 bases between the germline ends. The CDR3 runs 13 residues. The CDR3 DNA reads TGTGCCAGCAGCCCCTCATCCCCCTACGAGCAGTACTTC. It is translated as CASSPSSPYEQYF.

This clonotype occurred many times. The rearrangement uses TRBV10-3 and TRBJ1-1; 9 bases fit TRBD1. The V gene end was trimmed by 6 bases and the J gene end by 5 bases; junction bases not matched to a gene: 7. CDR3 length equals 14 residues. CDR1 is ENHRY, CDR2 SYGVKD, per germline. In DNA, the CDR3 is TGTGCCATCAGGGCGGACAGGGGTGTGACTGAAGCTTTCTTT. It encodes CAIRADRGVTEAFF.

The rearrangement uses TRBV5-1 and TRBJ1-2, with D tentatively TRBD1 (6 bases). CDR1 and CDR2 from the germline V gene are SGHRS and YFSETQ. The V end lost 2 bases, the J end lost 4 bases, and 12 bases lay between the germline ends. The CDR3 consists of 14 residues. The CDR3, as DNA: TGCGCCAGCAGCTTAGGGGGGCGCCCCTATGGCTACACCTTC. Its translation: CASSLGGRPYGYTF.

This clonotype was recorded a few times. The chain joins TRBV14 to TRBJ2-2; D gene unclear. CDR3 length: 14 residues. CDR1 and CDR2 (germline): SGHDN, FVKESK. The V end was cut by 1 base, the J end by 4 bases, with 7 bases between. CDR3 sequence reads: CASSQVVGTGELFF. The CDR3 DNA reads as TGTGCCAGCAGCCAAGTTGTCGGCACCGGGGAGCTGTTTTTT.

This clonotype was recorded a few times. As DNA, the CDR3 is TGTGCCAGCAGCCAAGATCTTTTCTATGGCTACACCTTC. It codes for CASSQDLFYGYTF. The chain carries TRBV3-1 and TRBJ1-2; D is uncertain. This CDR3 is 13 amino acids long. V lost 0 bases and J lost 4, with 6 bases in between. Germline lookup yields CDR1 LGHDT and CDR2 YNNKEL (reference sequence).